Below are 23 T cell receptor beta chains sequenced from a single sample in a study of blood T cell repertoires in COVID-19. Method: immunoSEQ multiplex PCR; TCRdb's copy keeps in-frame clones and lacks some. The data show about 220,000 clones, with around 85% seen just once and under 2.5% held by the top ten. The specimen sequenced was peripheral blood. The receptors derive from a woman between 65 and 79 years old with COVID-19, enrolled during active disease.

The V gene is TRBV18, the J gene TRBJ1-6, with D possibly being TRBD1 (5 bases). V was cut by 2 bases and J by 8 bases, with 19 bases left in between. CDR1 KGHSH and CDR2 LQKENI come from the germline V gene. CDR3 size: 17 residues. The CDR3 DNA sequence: TGTGCCAGCTCACCAATTACCCGGGCAGGGAAGGATTCACCCCTCCACTTT. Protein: CASSPITRAGKDSPLHF.

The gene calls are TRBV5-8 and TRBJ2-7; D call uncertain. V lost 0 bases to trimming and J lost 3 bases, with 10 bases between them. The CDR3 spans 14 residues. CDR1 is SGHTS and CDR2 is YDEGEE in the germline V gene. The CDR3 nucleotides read TGTGCCAGCAGCTTGGTGGCCCTCCACTACGAGCAGTACTTC. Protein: CASSLVALHYEQYF.

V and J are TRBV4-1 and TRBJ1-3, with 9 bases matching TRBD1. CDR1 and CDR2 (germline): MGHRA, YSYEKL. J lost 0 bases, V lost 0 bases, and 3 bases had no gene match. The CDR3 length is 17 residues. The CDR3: CASSQEGQGISGNTIYF. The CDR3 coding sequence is TGCGCCAGCAGCCAAGAAGGACAGGGGATCTCTGGAAACACCATATATTTT.

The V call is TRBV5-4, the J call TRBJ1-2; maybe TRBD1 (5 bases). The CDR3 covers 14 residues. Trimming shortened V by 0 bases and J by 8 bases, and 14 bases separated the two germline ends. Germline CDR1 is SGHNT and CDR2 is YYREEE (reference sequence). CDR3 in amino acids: CASSLVSTGKGYTF. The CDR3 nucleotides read TGTGCCAGCAGCTTGGTATCTACAGGCAAGGGCTACACCTTC. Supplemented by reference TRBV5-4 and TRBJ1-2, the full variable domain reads ETGVTQSPTHLIKTRGQQVTLRCSSQSGHNTVSWYQQALGQGPQFIFQYYREEENGRGNFPPRFSGLQFPNYSSELNVNALELDDSALYLCASSLVSTGKGYTFGSGTRLTVV.

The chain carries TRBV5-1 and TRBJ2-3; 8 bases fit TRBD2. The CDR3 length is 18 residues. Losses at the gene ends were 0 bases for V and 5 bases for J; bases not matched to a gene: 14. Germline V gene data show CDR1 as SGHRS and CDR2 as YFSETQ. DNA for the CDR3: TGCGCCAGCAGCTTGGGAAACTCCCCGGGACTAGGGGAAGATACGCAGTATTTT. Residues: CASSLGNSPGLGEDTQYF.

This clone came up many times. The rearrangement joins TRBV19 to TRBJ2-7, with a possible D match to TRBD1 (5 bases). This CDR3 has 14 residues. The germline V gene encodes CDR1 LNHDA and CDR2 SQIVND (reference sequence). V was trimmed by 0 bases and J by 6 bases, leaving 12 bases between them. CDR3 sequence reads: CASSIDARTGEQYF. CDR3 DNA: TGTGCCAGTAGTATAGATGCACGAACAGGCGAGCAGTACTTC.

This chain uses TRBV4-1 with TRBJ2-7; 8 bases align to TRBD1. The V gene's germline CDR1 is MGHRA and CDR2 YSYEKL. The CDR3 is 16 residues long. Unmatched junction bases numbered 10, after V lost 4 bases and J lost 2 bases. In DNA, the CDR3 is TGCGCCAGCAGCCCCGGACAGGGTACACCTACCTACGAGCAGTACTTC. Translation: CASSPGQGTPTYEQYF.

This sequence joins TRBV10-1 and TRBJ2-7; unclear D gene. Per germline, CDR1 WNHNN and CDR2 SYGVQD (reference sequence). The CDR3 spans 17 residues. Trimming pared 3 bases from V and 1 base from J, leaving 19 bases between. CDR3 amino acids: CASSDFPYYRESYEQYF. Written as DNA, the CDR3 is TGCGCCAGCAGTGACTTCCCCTACTACCGAGAATCCTACGAGCAGTACTTC.

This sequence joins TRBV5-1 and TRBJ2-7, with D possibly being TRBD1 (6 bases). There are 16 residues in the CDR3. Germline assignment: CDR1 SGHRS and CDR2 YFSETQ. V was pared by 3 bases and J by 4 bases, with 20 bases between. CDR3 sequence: CASSSKRTVASYEQYF. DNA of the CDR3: TGCGCCAGCAGCTCAAAACGGACAGTGGCGTCGTACGAGCAGTACTTC. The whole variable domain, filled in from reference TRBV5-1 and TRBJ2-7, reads KAGVTQTPRYLIKTRGQQVTLSCSPISGHRSVSWYQQTPGQGLQFLFEYFSETQRNKGNFPGRFSGRQFSNSRSEMNVSTLELGDSALYLCASSSKRTVASYEQYFGPGTRLTVT.

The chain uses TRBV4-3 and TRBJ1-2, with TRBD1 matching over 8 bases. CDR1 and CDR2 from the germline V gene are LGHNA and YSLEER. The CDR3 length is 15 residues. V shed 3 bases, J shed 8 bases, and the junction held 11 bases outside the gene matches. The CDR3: CASSQERTGQEGYTF. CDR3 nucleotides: TGCGCCAGCAGCCAGGAAAGGACAGGGCAAGAAGGCTACACCTTC.

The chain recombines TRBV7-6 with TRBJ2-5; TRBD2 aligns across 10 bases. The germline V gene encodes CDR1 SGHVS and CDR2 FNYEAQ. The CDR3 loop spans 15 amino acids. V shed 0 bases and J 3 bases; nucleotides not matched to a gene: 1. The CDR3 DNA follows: TGTGCCAGCAGCTTAGCAGGACTAGCGGAAGAGACCCAGTACTTC. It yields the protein CASSLAGLAEETQYF.

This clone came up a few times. The CDR3 is CASSVEDMNTEAFF. The CDR3 bases are TGTGCCAGCAGCGTAGAGGACATGAACACTGAAGCTTTCTTT. The chain employs TRBV9 and TRBJ1-1; a possible D gene is TRBD1 (5 bases). With 0 bases removed from V and 0 bases from J, the gap between germline ends came to 6 bases. The length of the CDR3 is 14 residues. Germline CDR1 reads SGDLS; CDR2 reads YYNGEE.

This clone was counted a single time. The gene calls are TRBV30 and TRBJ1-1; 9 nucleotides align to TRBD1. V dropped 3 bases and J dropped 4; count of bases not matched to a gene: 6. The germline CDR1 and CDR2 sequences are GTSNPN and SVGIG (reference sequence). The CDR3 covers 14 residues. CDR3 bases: TGTGCCTGGAGCGCTACGACAGGGGGCACTGAAGCTTTCTTT. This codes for CAWSATTGGTEAFF.

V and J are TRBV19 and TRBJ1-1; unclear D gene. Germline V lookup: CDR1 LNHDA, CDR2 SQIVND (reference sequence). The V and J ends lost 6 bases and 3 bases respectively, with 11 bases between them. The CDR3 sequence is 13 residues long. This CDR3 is CASRKQRDTEAFF. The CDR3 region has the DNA TGTGCCAGTAGGAAACAGAGAGACACTGAAGCTTTCTTT.

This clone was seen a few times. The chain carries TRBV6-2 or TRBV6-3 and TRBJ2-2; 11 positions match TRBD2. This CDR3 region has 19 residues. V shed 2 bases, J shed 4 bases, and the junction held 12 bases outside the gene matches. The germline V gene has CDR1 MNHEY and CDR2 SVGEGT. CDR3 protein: CASSYPTSGSRGVTGELFF. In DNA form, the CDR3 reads TGTGCCAGCAGTTACCCCACTAGCGGGAGTAGGGGCGTCACCGGGGAGCTGTTTTTT.

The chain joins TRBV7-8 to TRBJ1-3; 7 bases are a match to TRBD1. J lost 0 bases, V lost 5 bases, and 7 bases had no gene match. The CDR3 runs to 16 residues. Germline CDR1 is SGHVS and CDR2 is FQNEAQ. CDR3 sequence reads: CASSPQGGSSGNTIYF. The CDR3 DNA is TGTGCCAGCAGCCCCCAGGGGGGAAGCTCTGGAAACACCATATATTTT.

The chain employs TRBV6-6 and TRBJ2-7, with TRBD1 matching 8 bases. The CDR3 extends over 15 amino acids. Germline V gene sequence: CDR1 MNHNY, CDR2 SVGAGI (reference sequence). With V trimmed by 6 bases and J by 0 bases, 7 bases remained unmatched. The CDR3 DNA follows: TGTGCCAGCAGCCGGACAGGGACGGTCTCCTACGAGCAGTACTTC. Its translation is CASSRTGTVSYEQYF.

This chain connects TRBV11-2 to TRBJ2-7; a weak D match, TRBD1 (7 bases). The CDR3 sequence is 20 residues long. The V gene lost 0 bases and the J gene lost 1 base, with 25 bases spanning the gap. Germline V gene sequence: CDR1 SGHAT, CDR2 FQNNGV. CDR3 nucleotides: TGTGCCAGCAGCTTAGAAGTCGGGGGTTACAGGGGCGATGGGTCCTACGAGCAGTACTTC. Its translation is CASSLEVGGYRGDGSYEQYF.

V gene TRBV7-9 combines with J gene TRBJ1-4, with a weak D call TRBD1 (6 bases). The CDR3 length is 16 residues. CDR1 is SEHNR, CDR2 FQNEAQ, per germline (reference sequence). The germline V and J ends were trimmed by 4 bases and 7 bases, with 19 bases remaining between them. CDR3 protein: CASSSTGGAVGEKLFF. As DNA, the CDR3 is TGTGCCAGCAGCTCTACTGGGGGGGCTGTCGGTGAAAAACTGTTTTTT.

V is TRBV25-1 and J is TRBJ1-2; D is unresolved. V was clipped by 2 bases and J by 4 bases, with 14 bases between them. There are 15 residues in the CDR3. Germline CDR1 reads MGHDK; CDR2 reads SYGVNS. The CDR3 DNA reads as TGTGCCAGCAGTGAAGAGGGTCCGGATCTCTATGGCTACACCTTC. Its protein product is CASSEEGPDLYGYTF.

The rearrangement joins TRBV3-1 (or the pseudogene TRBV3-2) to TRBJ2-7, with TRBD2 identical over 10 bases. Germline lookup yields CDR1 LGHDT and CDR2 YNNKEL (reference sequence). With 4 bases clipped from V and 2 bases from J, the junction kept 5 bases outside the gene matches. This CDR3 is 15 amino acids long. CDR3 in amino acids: CASSPGTSATYEQYF. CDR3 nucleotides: TGTGCCAGCAGCCCTGGGACTAGCGCAACCTACGAGCAGTACTTC.

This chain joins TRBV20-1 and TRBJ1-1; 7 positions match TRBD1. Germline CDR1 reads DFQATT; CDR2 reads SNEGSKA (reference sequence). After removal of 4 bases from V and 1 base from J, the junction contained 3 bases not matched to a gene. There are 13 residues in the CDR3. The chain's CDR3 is CSAIDRANTEAFF. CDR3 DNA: TGCAGTGCTATTGACAGGGCGAACACTGAAGCTTTCTTT.

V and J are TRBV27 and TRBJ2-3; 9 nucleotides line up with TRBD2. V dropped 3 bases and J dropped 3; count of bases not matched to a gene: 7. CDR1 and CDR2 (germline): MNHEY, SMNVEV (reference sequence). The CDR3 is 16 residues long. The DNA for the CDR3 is TGTGCCAGCAGTTTGAGGAGCGGGGGGCCGACAGATACGCAGTATTTT. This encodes CASSLRSGGPTDTQYF.